The rows below give T cell receptor beta chains drawn from one sample of a study of CD8 T cells in ankylosing spondylitis. TCRdb ran MiXCR on the 5' RACE reads and lists one entry per CDR3 protein. Of over 450,000 distinct CDR3 sequences in the sample, roughly 13% were seen once. Input material: blood, either unsorted or a sorted T cell fraction (not recorded which). The receptors come from a male donor with ankylosing spondylitis. The CDR3 runs from the conserved cysteine through the conserved F or W. The D gene is left open where the match is weak. Size is stated for part of the rows, as once, few or many counts, or as a class when the clone is expanded.

cdr3_aa: CASTLGLAGGSGANVLTF
cdr3_nt: TGTGCCAGCACTCTGGGACTAGCGGGAGGGTCTGGGGCCAACGTCCTGACTTTC
d_call: TRBD2
clone_size: few
j_call: TRBJ2-6
v_call: TRBV2

cdr3_aa: CSARDSIDQPQHF
cdr3_nt: TGCAGTGCTAGAGACTCCATAGATCAGCCCCAGCATTTT
d_call: .
clone_size: few
j_call: TRBJ1-5
v_call: TRBV20-1

cdr3_aa: CSARDREYQPQHF
cdr3_nt: TGCAGTGCTAGAGACAGGGAATATCAGCCCCAGCATTTT
d_call: .
clone_size: many
j_call: TRBJ1-5
v_call: TRBV20-1

cdr3_aa: CASSQVLATGELFF
cdr3_nt: TGCGCCAGCAGCCAAGTACTAGCGACCGGGGAGCTGTTTTTT
d_call: TRBD2
clone_size: .
j_call: TRBJ2-2
v_call: TRBV4-1

cdr3_aa: CSVVIGGRIRTQETQYF
cdr3_nt: TGCAGCGTTGTTATTGGAGGGAGGATACGGACCCAAGAGACCCAGTACTTC
d_call: .
clone_size: many
j_call: TRBJ2-5
v_call: TRBV29-1

cdr3_aa: CATSRDRGRERSEAFF
cdr3_nt: TGTGCCACCAGCAGAGATCGGGGCAGGGAGAGGTCTGAAGCTTTCTTT
d_call: .
clone_size: .
j_call: TRBJ1-1
v_call: TRBV15

cdr3_aa: CASSQESFRENTEAFF
cdr3_nt: TGTGCCAGCAGCCAAGAGAGTTTCAGAGAGAACACTGAAGCTTTCTTT
d_call: .
clone_size: few
j_call: TRBJ1-1
v_call: TRBV3-1

cdr3_aa: CASSGLGAGVEETQYF
cdr3_nt: TGTGCCAGCAGCGGACTAGGAGCGGGAGTTGAGGAGACCCAGTACTTC
d_call: TRBD2
clone_size: .
j_call: TRBJ2-5
v_call: TRBV3-1

cdr3_aa: CAISERGNTDTQYF
cdr3_nt: TGTGCCATCAGTGAGAGGGGCAACACAGATACGCAGTATTTT
d_call: .
clone_size: many
j_call: TRBJ2-3
v_call: TRBV10-3

cdr3_aa: CASSLAALSYNEQFF
cdr3_nt: TGCGCCAGCAGCTTGGCGGCGTTATCCTACAATGAGCAGTTCTTC
d_call: .
clone_size: few
j_call: TRBJ2-1
v_call: TRBV5-1

cdr3_aa: CSVETGGATYGYTF
cdr3_nt: TGCAGCGTTGAAACAGGGGGCGCGACCTATGGCTACACCTTC
d_call: TRBD1
clone_size: few
j_call: TRBJ1-2
v_call: TRBV29-1

cdr3_aa: CSARGSHEGGGRYIQYF
cdr3_nt: TGCAGTGCTAGGGGTTCTCATGAGGGAGGTGGGAGGTACATTCAGTACTTC
d_call: .
clone_size: few
j_call: TRBJ2-4
v_call: TRBV20-1

cdr3_aa: CASSGPAGGTGELFF
cdr3_nt: TGTGCCAGCAGTGGACCGGCGGGCGGTACCGGGGAGCTGTTTTTT
d_call: .
clone_size: few
j_call: TRBJ2-2
v_call: TRBV12-3/TRBV12-4

cdr3_aa: CASSPPGGSPSEQFF
cdr3_nt: TGTGCCAGCAGCCCCCCCGGCGGGAGCCCCAGTGAGCAGTTCTTC
d_call: TRBD2
clone_size: .
j_call: TRBJ2-1
v_call: TRBV7-7

cdr3_aa: CASSGDRRGEQYF
cdr3_nt: TGTGCCAGCAGTGGGGACAGGCGGGGTGAGCAGTACTTC
d_call: TRBD1
clone_size: few
j_call: TRBJ2-7
v_call: TRBV2

cdr3_aa: CASSPNRGSNSPLHF
cdr3_nt: TGCGCCAGCAGTCCAAACAGGGGAAGTAATTCACCCCTCCACTTT
d_call: TRBD1
clone_size: few
j_call: TRBJ1-6
v_call: TRBV10-2

cdr3_aa: CASRGGRQGAKLTRETQYF
cdr3_nt: TGTGCCAGCAGGGGCGGTAGACAGGGGGCTAAATTAACAAGAGAGACCCAGTACTTC
d_call: TRBD1
clone_size: few
j_call: TRBJ2-5
v_call: TRBV28

cdr3_aa: CASSSEGAATF
cdr3_nt: TGCGCCAGCAGCTCCGAGGGGGCGGCCACCTTC
d_call: TRBD1
clone_size: many
j_call: TRBJ1-2
v_call: TRBV5-1

cdr3_aa: CASSWTGQSNQPQHF
cdr3_nt: TGTGCCAGCAGTTGGACAGGGCAGAGCAATCAGCCCCAGCATTTT
d_call: TRBD1
clone_size: .
j_call: TRBJ1-5
v_call: TRBV27

cdr3_aa: CASSSPGGRVTEAFF
cdr3_nt: TGTGCCAGCAGTAGCCCGGGGGGCCGAGTCACTGAAGCTTTCTTT
d_call: .
clone_size: few
j_call: TRBJ1-1
v_call: TRBV6-1

cdr3_aa: CASSSGDRQEAFF
cdr3_nt: TGCGCCAGCAGCTCCGGGGACAGACAAGAAGCTTTCTTT
d_call: TRBD1
clone_size: few
j_call: TRBJ1-1
v_call: TRBV5-1

cdr3_aa: CSASPPAGRTDTQYF
cdr3_nt: TGCAGTGCTAGTCCTCCGGCAGGGAGGACAGATACGCAGTATTTT
d_call: .
clone_size: few
j_call: TRBJ2-3
v_call: TRBV20-1

cdr3_aa: CASSEFWADTGELFF
cdr3_nt: TGTGCCAGCAGTGAATTCTGGGCCGACACCGGGGAGCTGTTTTTT
d_call: .
clone_size: few
j_call: TRBJ2-2
v_call: TRBV25-1

cdr3_aa: CSARAGRWDEQFF
cdr3_nt: TGCAGTGCTAGAGCCGGGCGATGGGATGAGCAGTTCTTC
d_call: .
clone_size: .
j_call: TRBJ2-1
v_call: TRBV20-1

cdr3_aa: CASSPGVFTGELFF
cdr3_nt: TGTGCCAGCAGCCCGGGGGTATTCACCGGGGAGCTGTTTTTT
d_call: .
clone_size: few
j_call: TRBJ2-2
v_call: TRBV11-2

cdr3_aa: CSARKGLGAYEQYF
cdr3_nt: TGCAGTGCGCGTAAGGGACTAGGGGCCTACGAGCAGTACTTC
d_call: TRBD2
clone_size: few
j_call: TRBJ2-7
v_call: TRBV20-1

cdr3_aa: CSARVGGSSYNEQFF
cdr3_nt: TGCAGTGCTAGAGTCGGCGGAAGCTCCTACAATGAGCAGTTCTTC
d_call: .
clone_size: .
j_call: TRBJ2-1
v_call: TRBV20-1

cdr3_aa: CASSQQGSGEQFF
cdr3_nt: TGCGCCAGCAGTCAACAGGGGTCGGGAGAGCAGTTCTTC
d_call: TRBD1
clone_size: .
j_call: TRBJ2-1
v_call: TRBV5-1

cdr3_aa: CAISDRGSSKTNEKLFF
cdr3_nt: TGTGCCATCAGTGACAGGGGGAGCTCGAAAACTAATGAAAAACTGTTTTTT
d_call: TRBD1
clone_size: few
j_call: TRBJ1-4
v_call: TRBV10-3

cdr3_aa: CASSLGGQGASGNQPQHF
cdr3_nt: TGTGCCAGCAGTTTAGGGGGACAGGGGGCATCGGGCAATCAGCCCCAGCATTTT
d_call: TRBD1
clone_size: few
j_call: TRBJ1-5
v_call: TRBV12-3/TRBV12-4

cdr3_aa: CSALRLAGANEQFF
cdr3_nt: TGCAGTGCGTTGCGACTAGCGGGCGCGAATGAGCAGTTCTTC
d_call: TRBD2
clone_size: few
j_call: TRBJ2-1
v_call: TRBV20-1

cdr3_aa: CASRPGTSVGTLHF
cdr3_nt: TGTGCCAGCAGACCCGGGACCTCAGTAGGCACCCTCCACTTT
d_call: .
clone_size: .
j_call: TRBJ1-6
v_call: TRBV12-3/TRBV12-4

cdr3_aa: CASSESHRGTDTQYF
cdr3_nt: TGTGCCAGCAGTGAATCGCACAGGGGTACAGATACGCAGTATTTT
d_call: TRBD1
clone_size: few
j_call: TRBJ2-3
v_call: TRBV25-1

cdr3_aa: CASSLIGMGNEQFF
cdr3_nt: TGTGCCAGCAGCCTAATTGGAATGGGCAATGAGCAGTTCTTC
d_call: .
clone_size: few
j_call: TRBJ2-1
v_call: TRBV11-3

cdr3_aa: CASSYSLAPYEQYF
cdr3_nt: TGTGCCAGCAGTTACTCACTAGCGCCGTACGAGCAGTACTTC
d_call: TRBD2
clone_size: many
j_call: TRBJ2-7
v_call: TRBV6-5

cdr3_aa: CASSQEGRYEQYF
cdr3_nt: TGTGCCAGCTCACAGGAGGGCCGGTACGAGCAGTACTTC
d_call: .
clone_size: few
j_call: TRBJ2-7
v_call: TRBV18

cdr3_aa: CASSQSDASNQPQHF
cdr3_nt: TGTGCCAGCAGCCAATCGGACGCAAGCAATCAGCCCCAGCATTTT
d_call: .
clone_size: many
j_call: TRBJ1-5
v_call: TRBV4-2

cdr3_aa: CASSRPPEETQYF
cdr3_nt: TGTGCCAGCAGCCGCCCACCCGAGGAGACCCAGTACTTC
d_call: .
clone_size: .
j_call: TRBJ2-5
v_call: TRBV14

cdr3_aa: CASSEARQGGGYTF
cdr3_nt: TGTGCCAGCAGTGAAGCACGACAGGGTGGTGGCTACACCTTC
d_call: TRBD1
clone_size: few
j_call: TRBJ1-2
v_call: TRBV6-1

cdr3_aa: CATSDSLDRNYGYTF
cdr3_nt: TGTGCCACCAGTGATTCATTGGACAGGAACTATGGCTACACCTTC
d_call: TRBD1
clone_size: few
j_call: TRBJ1-2
v_call: TRBV24-1

cdr3_aa: CSVGTAIDNEQFF
cdr3_nt: TGCAGCGTTGGCACAGCGATTGACAATGAGCAGTTCTTC
d_call: .
clone_size: few
j_call: TRBJ2-1
v_call: TRBV29-1

cdr3_aa: CASSFREGSPLHF
cdr3_nt: TGTGCCAGCAGCTTCCGAGAAGGCTCACCCCTCCACTTT
d_call: .
clone_size: .
j_call: TRBJ1-6
v_call: TRBV7-9